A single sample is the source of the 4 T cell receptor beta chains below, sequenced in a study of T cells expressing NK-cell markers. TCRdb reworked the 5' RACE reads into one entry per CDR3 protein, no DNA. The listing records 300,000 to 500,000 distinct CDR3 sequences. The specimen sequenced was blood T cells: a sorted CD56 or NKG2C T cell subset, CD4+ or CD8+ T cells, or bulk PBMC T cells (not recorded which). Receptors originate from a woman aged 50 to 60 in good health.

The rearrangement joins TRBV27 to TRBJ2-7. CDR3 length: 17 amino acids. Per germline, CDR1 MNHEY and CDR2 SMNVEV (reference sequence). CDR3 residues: CASSLSTWGKSSYEQYF.

Here the CDR3 reads CASSLDGGANEQFF. The rearrangement links TRBV7-9 to TRBJ2-1; TCRdb outputs TRBD1, but without DNA this stays unchecked. The germline V gene has CDR1 SEHNR and CDR2 FQNEAQ (reference sequence). CDR3 length: 14 amino acids.

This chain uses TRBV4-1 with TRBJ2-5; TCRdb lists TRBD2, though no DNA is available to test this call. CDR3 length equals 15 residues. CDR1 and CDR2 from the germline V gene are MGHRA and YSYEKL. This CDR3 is CASSQDSREGQTQYF.

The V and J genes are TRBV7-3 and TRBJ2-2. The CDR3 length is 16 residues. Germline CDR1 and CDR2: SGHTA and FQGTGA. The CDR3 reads CASSQSGVRGTGELFF.